One sample yielded the 28 T cell receptor beta chains listed below, sequenced in a study of beta chain features in type 1 diabetes. Since all of the isolated RNA was reverse transcribed, expressed TCRB transcripts were what got sequenced. Using immunoSEQ multiplex PCR, the repertoire was profiled, and TCRdb retains in-frame clones only, with some absent. This table has roughly 260,000 clones, roughly 22% appearing once. These TCRs are of unknown antigen specificity. General study findings and limits: Shortening that was moderate but significant affected the TCRB CDR3s of Type 1 diabetes patients in all four CD4+ subsets.

The sample comprised naive CD4+ T cells from blood. All receptors come from a woman aged 40 to 50 with type 1 diabetes.

This clone turned up a few times. The chain combines TRBV30 with TRBJ1-4; D is possibly TRBD1 (6 bases). The V gene lost 7 bases and the J gene lost 8 bases, with 14 bases spanning the gap. This CDR3 is 12 amino acids long. CDR1 is GTSNPN, CDR2 SVGIG, per germline (reference sequence). Written as DNA, the CDR3 is TGTGCCTCTAGACAGGACTCCGAAAAACTGTTTTTT. This translates into CASRQDSEKLFF.

V gene TRBV7-6 combines with J gene TRBJ2-7, with TRBD2 as a possible D gene (6 bases). Trimming left V 4 bases short and J 6 bases short, with 13 bases between. CDR1 SGHVS and CDR2 FNYEAQ come from the germline V gene. There are 13 residues in the CDR3. The CDR3 spells CASSSSGSREQYF. DNA of the CDR3: TGTGCCAGCAGCTCGTCCGGGAGTCGCGAGCAGTACTTC.

The V gene is TRBV5-1, the J gene TRBJ2-1; D is unclear. The CDR3 has 14 amino acids. V was cut by 0 bases and J by 5 bases, with 9 bases left in between. Germline CDR1 and CDR2: SGHRS and YFSETQ. CDR3 amino acids: CASSLVQRDNEQFF. CDR3 bases: TGCGCCAGCAGCTTGGTTCAAAGAGACAATGAGCAGTTCTTC.

The chain uses TRBV15 and TRBJ2-7; the D gene is possibly TRBD1 (9 bases). CDR3 length equals 15 residues. V gave up 6 bases and J gave up 5 bases, with 20 bases separating them. Germline CDR1 reads LNHNV; CDR2 reads YYDKDF (reference sequence). The CDR3 region has the DNA TGTGCCACCAGTCCCGGGGGGGACAGGGTCCACGAGCAGTACTTC. Amino acids: CATSPGGDRVHEQYF.

In its sample, this clone was seen a few times. The J gene is TRBJ1-5, the V gene TRBV5-1; the D gene is possibly TRBD1 (6 bases). V was trimmed by 3 bases and J by 2 bases, leaving 15 bases between them. Germline V gives CDR1 SGHRS, CDR2 YFSETQ. There are 16 residues in the CDR3. The CDR3 DNA reads TGCGCCAGCAGCTCGGGGATCGAGGGGGGCAATCAGCCCCAGCATTTT. Encoded protein: CASSSGIEGGNQPQHF.

This sequence joins TRBV7-2 and TRBJ1-2; D is unresolved. The CDR3 has 14 residues. Trimming pared 3 bases from V and 8 bases from J, leaving 16 bases between. Per the germline V gene, CDR1 is SGHTA and CDR2 is FQGNSA. The CDR3 reads CASSFQSDFSGYTF. The CDR3 nucleotides are TGTGCCAGCAGCTTTCAAAGCGACTTCTCGGGCTACACCTTC.

This chain uses TRBV29-1 with TRBJ1-1; D might be TRBD1 (6 bases). Trimming removed 0 bases from V and 5 bases from J, with 16 bases in between. This CDR3 is 15 amino acids long. Germline CDR1 SQVTM, CDR2 ANQGSEA. The CDR3 nucleotides are TGCAGCGTTGAAGAGCCTAGGGGGAAGGAGACTGAAGCTTTCTTT. Translated, it gives CSVEEPRGKETEAFF.

This clone has only a few counts. The rearrangement links TRBV30 to TRBJ2-1; 10 bases are shared with TRBD2. V dropped 4 bases and J dropped 6; count of bases not matched to a gene: 6. The CDR3 is 14 amino acids. Germline CDR1 reads GTSNPN; CDR2 reads SVGIG (reference sequence). The CDR3 protein is CAWTSSGSFNEQFF. For the CDR3, the DNA is TGTGCCTGGACCTCTAGCGGGAGTTTCAATGAGCAGTTCTTC.

This clone showed up just a few times. This chain uses TRBV27 with TRBJ2-7; TRBD1 matches at 7 bases. After removal of 8 bases from V and 0 bases from J, the junction contained 7 bases not matched to a gene. From germline, CDR1 is MNHEY and CDR2 SMNVEV (reference sequence). CDR3 length equals 14 residues. The DNA for the CDR3 is TGTGCCAGCGGACCCGGGACAGTCTCCTACGAGCAGTACTTC. Translation: CASGPGTVSYEQYF.

This clone was observed a handful of times. V and J are TRBV28 and TRBJ1-2; TRBD1 might be the D (6 bases). The CDR3 runs to 12 residues. CDR1 and CDR2 from the germline V gene are MDHEN and SYDVKM. Trimming took 11 bases from V and 0 from J, leaving 10 bases between them. CDR3 region: CAAGVSNYGYTF. DNA of the CDR3: TGTGCCGCAGGGGTATCTAACTATGGCTACACCTTC.

V and J are TRBV7-2 and TRBJ1-3, with a possible D match to TRBD1 (5 bases). Germline CDR1 is SGHTA and CDR2 is FQGNSA. V lost 1 base to trimming and J lost 7 bases, with 11 bases between them. The CDR3 contains 14 residues. The CDR3 DNA follows: TGTGCCAGCAGCTTAGGACCAGGGAGGAACACCATATATTTT. Translation: CASSLGPGRNTIYF.

The chain employs TRBV15 and TRBJ2-1; D perhaps matches TRBD2 (6 bases). V lost 8 bases to trimming and J lost 4 bases, with 18 bases between them. The CDR3 length is 15 residues. Per the germline V gene, CDR1 is LNHNV and CDR2 is YYDKDF (reference sequence). The CDR3 nucleotides are TGTGCCACCCGGCTTAGAGAGGGGACTTACAATGAGCAGTTCTTC. Translation: CATRLREGTYNEQFF.

The CDR3 nucleotides read TGTGCCTGGAGAATACAGGGGGGGACTGAAGCTTTCTTT. It encodes CAWRIQGGTEAFF. The chain has TRBV30 and TRBJ1-1, with 8 bases identical to TRBD1. V shed 3 bases and J 5 bases; nucleotides not matched to a gene: 5. Germline-derived CDR1 and CDR2 are GTSNPN and SVGIG (reference sequence). The CDR3 extends over 13 amino acids. Based on the CDR3 plus reference TRBV30 and TRBJ1-1, the full variable domain is SQTIHQWPATLVQPVGSPLSLECTVEGTSNPNLYWYRQAAGRGLQLLFYSVGIGQISSEVPQNLSASRPQDRQFILSSKKLLLSDSGFYLCAWRIQGGTEAFFGQGTRLTVV.

This chain joins TRBV6-6 and TRBJ1-6; no firm D call. V was shortened by 4 bases and J by 1 base, with 5 bases between the two germline ends. The CDR3 length is 14 residues. CDR1 and CDR2 (germline): MNHNY, SVGAGI (reference sequence). The CDR3 bases are TGTGCCAGCAGTTGGGAGTCCTATAATTCACCCCTCCACTTT. Translating it yields CASSWESYNSPLHF.

This clone was detected only a few times. The chain recombines TRBV7-2 with TRBJ2-5; D may be TRBD1 (5 bases). CDR3 length: 14 amino acids. CDR1 and CDR2 (germline): SGHTA, FQGNSA. V was pared by 3 bases and J by 4 bases, with 12 bases between. Here the CDR3 reads CASSFQTVGETQYF. DNA for the CDR3: TGTGCCAGCAGCTTCCAGACAGTCGGAGAGACCCAGTACTTC.

The CDR3 DNA follows: TGCGCCAGCAGCGTGCAAACCGGGACAGAATACACAGATACGCAGTATTTT. It is translated as CASSVQTGTEYTDTQYF. The chain couples TRBV5-1 to TRBJ2-3; 7 nucleotides match TRBD1. The V and J ends lost 4 bases and 2 bases, in that order; junction bases with no gene match: 13. The CDR3 is 17 residues long. Germline lookup yields CDR1 SGHRS and CDR2 YFSETQ.

This rearrangement joins TRBV6-1 to TRBJ2-1; 7 nucleotides match TRBD2. Germline CDR1 reads MNHNS; CDR2 reads SASEGT. The CDR3 spans 12 residues. V shed 2 bases and J 9 bases; nucleotides not matched to a gene: 1. The CDR3 loop reads CASSEKRGEQFF. The CDR3 nucleotides read TGTGCCAGCAGTGAAAAGCGGGGTGAGCAGTTCTTC.

This clone showed up just a few times. The rearrangement joins TRBV6-1 to TRBJ1-2, with 8 nucleotides matching TRBD1. From germline, CDR1 is MNHNS and CDR2 SASEGT. The CDR3 has 14 residues. V trimming: 5 bases; J trimming: 2 bases; junction bases outside the gene matches: 4. The CDR3 loop reads CASSRQGINYGYTF. The CDR3, as DNA: TGTGCCAGCAGTAGACAGGGGATAAACTATGGCTACACCTTC.

The rearrangement joins TRBV9 to TRBJ2-1; D perhaps matches TRBD2 (5 bases). CDR1 and CDR2 (germline): SGDLS, YYNGEE. Trimming pared 0 bases from V and 4 bases from J, leaving 11 bases between. CDR3 length: 15 amino acids. Here the CDR3 reads CASSVVSGAYNEQFF. The CDR3 DNA is TGTGCCAGCAGCGTAGTCAGCGGAGCATACAATGAGCAGTTCTTC.

This clone was observed a few times. The rearrangement uses TRBV7-2 and TRBJ2-5, with TRBD2 matching 8 bases. The germline gives CDR1 SGHTA, CDR2 FQGNSA. V shed 1 base, J shed 3 bases, and the junction held 4 bases outside the gene matches. The CDR3 totals 15 residues. CDR3 nucleotide sequence: TGTGCCAGCAGCTTAGACGGGAGGGCCGAAGAGACCCAGTACTTC. It encodes CASSLDGRAEETQYF.

The chain couples TRBV7-2 to TRBJ2-7; TRBD1 might be the D (6 bases). The ends were cut back, 1 base at V and 2 bases at J, with 12 bases in the middle. Germline assignment: CDR1 SGHTA and CDR2 FQGNSA. The CDR3 runs 15 residues. CDR3 loop: CASSLGGQGPYEQYF. The CDR3 nucleotides are TGTGCCAGCAGCTTAGGAGGTCAGGGGCCCTACGAGCAGTACTTC.

The chain has TRBV30 and TRBJ1-1, with D perhaps matching TRBD1 (6 bases). Per the germline V gene, CDR1 is GTSNPN and CDR2 is SVGIG (reference sequence). With 3 bases removed from V and 4 bases from J, the gap between germline ends came to 9 bases. This CDR3 region has 12 residues. The CDR3 region is CAWRGGGTEAFF. The CDR3 DNA is TGTGCCTGGAGAGGGGGGGGCACTGAAGCTTTCTTT. Based on the CDR3 plus reference TRBV30 and TRBJ1-1, the full variable domain is SQTIHQWPATLVQPVGSPLSLECTVEGTSNPNLYWYRQAAGRGLQLLFYSVGIGQISSEVPQNLSASRPQDRQFILSSKKLLLSDSGFYLCAWRGGGTEAFFGQGTRLTVV.

The gene calls are TRBV30 and TRBJ1-3, with D hard to call. The V gene's germline CDR1 is GTSNPN and CDR2 SVGIG (reference sequence). This CDR3 is 13 amino acids long. V lost 5 bases and J 4 bases, leaving 12 bases between the germline ends. Written as DNA, the CDR3 is TGTGCCTGGGAGGAGGGAGCGGGAAACACCATATATTTT. It is translated as CAWEEGAGNTIYF.

This clone has just a few counts. The chain joins TRBV7-9 to TRBJ2-5; 7 nucleotides line up with TRBD2. V was pared by 6 bases and J by 2 bases, with 15 bases of the junction left unmatched. This CDR3 region has 17 residues. Germline V CDR1 and CDR2: SEHNR, FQNEAQ (reference sequence). The CDR3 DNA sequence: TGTGCCAGCAGTCCCCGGGGGAGCGGGACGCTACAAGAGACCCAGTACTTC. Translated: CASSPRGSGTLQETQYF.

The chain uses TRBV30 and TRBJ2-1, with no clear D. The V end was cut by 2 bases, the J end by 0 bases, with 2 bases between. The CDR3 extends over 12 amino acids. Germline V gene data show CDR1 as GTSNPN and CDR2 as SVGIG (reference sequence). CDR3 DNA sequence: TGTGCCTGGAGTCGCTCCTACAATGAGCAGTTCTTC. Translating it yields CAWSRSYNEQFF.

The chain employs TRBV30 and TRBJ2-7; D unresolved. The length of the CDR3 is 12 residues. V was shortened by 2 bases and J by 3 bases, with 8 bases between the two germline ends. Germline lookup yields CDR1 GTSNPN and CDR2 SVGIG (reference sequence). The CDR3 bases are TGTGCCTGGAGTCCCTTCGGCTACGAGCAGTACTTC. Protein sequence: CAWSPFGYEQYF.

The chain recombines TRBV4-3 with TRBJ2-5, with a tentative D call TRBD2 (5 bases). The CDR3 runs to 16 residues. The V gene lost 0 bases and the J gene lost 1 base, with 12 bases spanning the gap. Germline V gene lookup returns CDR1 LGHNA and CDR2 YSLEER. CDR3 sequence reads: CASSQDNAGLQETQYF. The CDR3 DNA sequence: TGCGCCAGCAGCCAAGATAACGCAGGACTCCAAGAGACCCAGTACTTC.

This chain uses TRBV7-3 with TRBJ1-1; tentatively, D is TRBD1 (6 bases). The CDR3 consists of 13 residues. V was trimmed by 6 bases and J by 3 bases, leaving 11 bases between them. The V gene's germline CDR1 is SGHTA and CDR2 FQGTGA. CDR3 DNA sequence: TGTGCCAGCAGTCCGGACAGCGACACTGAAGCTTTCTTT. The encoded protein is CASSPDSDTEAFF.